Shown below are 27 T cell receptor beta chains from a single sample sequenced in a study of regulatory T cells in long-lasting Graves disease. Both iRepertoire HTBI primers and Arm-PCR of CDR3 regions were used to build the TCR beta libraries. TCRdb analysed the multiplex PCR reads with MiXCR anew, one entry per CDR3 protein. The table has roughly 450,000 distinct CDR3 sequences, around a quarter seen once; the top ten hold roughly 28%. Time point noted: persistent/refractory GD, antithyroid drugs over 5 years with positive TRAb. RNA isolated from PBMCs was used to make the TCR library. Source: peripheral blood mononuclear cells (PBMCs), taken when the disease was refractory, from a patient treated with antithyroid drugs. These receptors came from a female donor with Graves disease.

This clonotype appeared many times. The CDR3: CASTTRTGQGAGGDYGYTF. The CDR3 DNA sequence: TGTGCCAGCACAACCCGTACAGGACAGGGAGCGGGGGGAGACTATGGCTACACCTTC. The rearrangement links TRBV12-3 or TRBV12-4 to TRBJ1-2; 8 positions agree with TRBD1. This CDR3 is 19 amino acids long. V trimming: 7 bases; J trimming: 3 bases; junction bases outside the gene matches: 22.

This chain uses TRBV30 with TRBJ1-6; weak D call: TRBD1 (5 bases). The germline gives CDR1 GTSNPN, CDR2 SVGIG (reference sequence). Trimming cost V 4 bases and J 15 bases, with 16 bases left between them. This CDR3 is built from 12 residues. Written as DNA, the CDR3 is TGTGCCTGGACTGAAGGGGCAGGACACCTCCACTTT. Amino acids: CAWTEGAGHLHF.

The gene calls are TRBV7-6 and TRBJ2-2, with TRBD1 matching 7 bases. CDR3 length: 17 amino acids. Losses at the gene ends were 5 bases for V and 0 bases for J; bases not matched to a gene: 9. CDR1 is SGHVS and CDR2 is FNYEAQ in the germline V gene. CDR3 loop: CASSLGLTGSNTGELFF. CDR3 nucleotide sequence: TGTGCCAGCAGCCTGGGGTTGACAGGGTCGAACACCGGGGAGCTGTTTTTT.

The chain links TRBV7-9 to TRBJ2-5; TRBD1 matches at 8 bases. Germline V gene sequence: CDR1 SEHNR, CDR2 FQNEAQ (reference sequence). The ends lost 2 bases at V and 3 bases at J; junction bases unmatched: 2. CDR3 length equals 14 residues. The CDR3 sequence: CASSLSTGEETQYF. In DNA, the CDR3 is TGTGCCAGCAGCTTATCGACAGGGGAAGAGACCCAGTACTTC.

This clonotype turned up a few times. The rearrangement uses TRBV18 and TRBJ1-2, with 10 bases that match TRBD1. Germline V lookup: CDR1 KGHSH, CDR2 LQKENI. The V segment lost 3 bases and the J segment 5 bases; nucleotides outside the gene matches: 3. The CDR3 consists of 14 residues. The CDR3 nucleotides read TGTGCCAGCTCACCGGGACAGGGGAAGTATGGCTACACCTTC. It encodes CASSPGQGKYGYTF.

The V and J genes are TRBV5-1 and TRBJ2-7; 8 bases fit TRBD1. Germline CDR1 reads SGHRS; CDR2 reads YFSETQ. Unmatched junction bases numbered 3, after V lost 1 base and J lost 3 bases. The CDR3 is 14 amino acids. The CDR3 DNA reads TGCGCCAGCAGCTTGACCGGACAGGGCTACGAGCAGTACTTC. It codes for CASSLTGQGYEQYF.

The chain joins TRBV5-4 to TRBJ2-2, with D possibly matching TRBD2 (6 bases). V shed 2 bases and J shed 3 bases, with 14 bases lying between them. CDR1 is SGHNT and CDR2 is YYREEE in the germline V gene (reference sequence). The CDR3 spans 16 residues. The CDR3 reads CASSFNPRGHTGELFF. The CDR3 DNA reads TGTGCCAGCAGCTTCAACCCGCGGGGCCACACCGGGGAGCTGTTTTTT.

This chain uses TRBV7-2 with TRBJ1-4; 9 nucleotides agree with TRBD1. The V segment lost 5 bases and the J segment 5 bases; nucleotides outside the gene matches: 6. This CDR3 is built from 15 residues. Looked up from germline, CDR1 is SGHTA and CDR2 is FQGNSA. DNA for the CDR3: TGTGCCAGCAGCCTTGGACAGGGGAGAAATGAAAAACTGTTTTTT. It codes for CASSLGQGRNEKLFF.

A few counts support this clonotype. This chain connects TRBV20-1 to TRBJ2-5, with 9 nucleotides matching TRBD2. There are 14 residues in the CDR3. Germline V CDR1 and CDR2: DFQATT, SNEGSKA (reference sequence). Germline trimming cut 4 bases from V and 6 bases from J; bases unmatched to any gene: 9. The CDR3 spells CSANRRTSVQTQYF. The CDR3 coding sequence is TGCAGTGCTAACCGGAGGACTAGCGTGCAGACCCAGTACTTC.

This rearrangement joins TRBV28 to TRBJ2-3; TRBD1 matches at 9 bases. This CDR3 region has 15 residues. V was pared by 5 bases and J by 2 bases, with 5 bases of the junction left unmatched. CDR1 and CDR2 from the germline V gene are MDHEN and SYDVKM. CDR3 residues: CASSSGTGFTDTQYF. The CDR3 nucleotides read TGTGCCAGCAGTAGTGGGACAGGGTTCACAGATACGCAGTATTTT.

The gene calls are TRBV7-9 and TRBJ1-6; tentatively, D is TRBD1 (6 bases). The V gene's germline CDR1 is SEHNR and CDR2 FQNEAQ (reference sequence). The CDR3 consists of 16 residues. Trimming removed 5 bases at V and 0 bases at J, with 11 bases between. CDR3 region: CASSGGGSSYNSPLHF. For the CDR3, the DNA is TGTGCCAGCAGCGGAGGGGGGAGCTCCTATAATTCACCCCTCCACTTT.

This clonotype was counted many times. The chain has TRBV11-3 and TRBJ1-1; a possible D gene is TRBD1 (6 bases). CDR3 length: 12 amino acids. V was shortened by 0 bases and J by 7 bases, with 6 bases between the two germline ends. Germline V lookup: CDR1 SGHNT, CDR2 YENEEA. The CDR3 is CASSLDRGEAFF. In DNA, the CDR3 is TGTGCCAGCAGCTTAGACAGGGGTGAAGCTTTCTTT.

The chain combines TRBV6-1 with TRBJ1-5, with unresolved D. The CDR3 length is 15 residues. Germline V gene data show CDR1 as MNHNS and CDR2 as SASEGT. Trimming stripped 10 bases from V and 5 bases from J, with 21 bases between. The DNA of the CDR3 is TGTGCCACCGGATTGGGAGGGAAAAGGGATCAGCCCCAGCATTTT. Encoded protein: CATGLGGKRDQPQHF.

The chain links TRBV5-1 to TRBJ1-1; a possible D gene is TRBD1 (5 bases). The CDR3 is made up of 15 amino acids. Germline values: CDR1 SGHRS, CDR2 YFSETQ. V shed 4 bases and J shed 4 bases, with 17 bases lying between them. CDR3 DNA: TGCGCCAGCAGCAAATACCAGGACACCACCACTGAAGCTTTCTTT. Translation: CASSKYQDTTTEAFF.

The chain links TRBV7-9 to TRBJ1-2; unclear D gene. The CDR3 is 13 residues long. Germline V lookup: CDR1 SEHNR, CDR2 FQNEAQ (reference sequence). Deletions cut 4 bases from V and 7 bases from J, with 13 bases between. The CDR3 sequence: CASSSSLTGGYTF. The CDR3 DNA sequence: TGTGCCAGCAGCTCCTCCCTTACGGGTGGCTACACCTTC.

This clonotype was counted many times. The rearrangement joins TRBV28 to TRBJ1-1; a weak D match, TRBD1 (6 bases). Trimming pared 2 bases from V and 4 bases from J, leaving 14 bases between. The length of the CDR3 is 15 residues. Germline assignment: CDR1 MDHEN and CDR2 SYDVKM. The CDR3 region is CASSLGLGRGTEAFF. CDR3 DNA sequence: TGTGCCAGCAGTTTAGGATTAGGCAGGGGCACTGAAGCTTTCTTT.

In its sample, this clonotype was seen many times. V is TRBV30 and J is TRBJ1-2; D call uncertain. Looked up from germline, CDR1 is GTSNPN and CDR2 is SVGIG (reference sequence). Trimming took 1 base from V and 4 from J, leaving 7 bases between them. This CDR3 region has 12 residues. CDR3 sequence: CAWSDRTYGYTF. The CDR3 region has the DNA TGTGCCTGGAGTGACCGTACCTATGGCTACACCTTC.

The rearrangement uses TRBV20-1 and TRBJ2-3; 7 bases are a match to TRBD1. Germline loops: CDR1 DFQATT, CDR2 SNEGSKA (reference sequence). The ends lost 6 bases at V and 3 bases at J; junction bases unmatched: 9. This CDR3 contains 14 residues. The CDR3 loop is CSARQGESTDTQYF. The DNA for the CDR3 is TGCAGTGCGCGGCAGGGGGAATCGACAGATACGCAGTATTTT.

This clonotype was counted a few times. CDR3 region: CSVVRGQGNEKLFF. The CDR3, as DNA: TGCAGCGTTGTTCGGGGACAGGGGAATGAAAAACTGTTTTTT. The V call is TRBV29-1, the J call TRBJ1-4; TRBD1 agrees at 10 bases. The CDR3 extends over 14 amino acids. Losses at the gene ends were 4 bases for V and 5 bases for J; bases not matched to a gene: 4. Germline V lookup: CDR1 SQVTM, CDR2 ANQGSEA.

Concerning this clonotype itself: One end of the junction fails to match germline, which may point to a read error. The gene calls are TRBV4-1 and TRBJ2-7; unclear D gene. Per germline, CDR1 MGHRA and CDR2 YSYEKL. CDR3 length: 14 residues. The CDR3 sequence is CASSQVGSSYEQYF. The CDR3 region has the DNA TGTGCCAGCAGCCAAGTAGGAAGCTCCTACGAGCAGTACTTC.

This clonotype was recorded a few times. The V call is TRBV2, the J call TRBJ1-5; D possibly corresponds to TRBD1 (6 bases). V lost 0 bases and J 11 bases, leaving 23 bases between the germline ends. The CDR3 has 17 amino acids. The germline gives CDR1 SNHLY, CDR2 FYNNEI. In DNA form, the CDR3 reads TGTGCCAGCAGTGAAGCTCCAGGCAGGCATTACCAGGGGTCCCAGCATTTT. This codes for CASSEAPGRHYQGSQHF.

This chain links TRBV24-1 with TRBJ2-5; D could derive from TRBD1 or TRBD2 (5 bases each). Trimming pared 4 bases from V and 4 bases from J, leaving 24 bases between. CDR3 length: 18 residues. From germline, CDR1 is KGHDR and CDR2 SFDVKD. The chain's CDR3 is CATSDSLSGGEFSETQYF. The CDR3 coding sequence is TGTGCCACCAGTGACTCCCTTAGTGGGGGAGAGTTTTCAGAGACCCAGTACTTC.

This clonotype was found many times. This chain joins TRBV19 and TRBJ1-1; 7 bases map to TRBD1. Germline trimming cut 7 bases from V and 1 base from J; bases unmatched to any gene: 9. CDR1 LNHDA and CDR2 SQIVND come from the germline V gene (reference sequence). The CDR3 contains 15 residues. DNA for the CDR3: TGTGCCAGTAAGCCAACCGGGACAGCGAACACTGAAGCTTTCTTT. This sequence encodes CASKPTGTANTEAFF.

About this clonotype: A read error is possible here, since a much larger clone lies one base away. The rearrangement uses TRBV28 and TRBJ2-7; no reliable D call. The CDR3 is made up of 12 amino acids. Germline lookup yields CDR1 MDHEN and CDR2 SYDVKM. The DNA for the CDR3 is TGTGCCGGCAGTTTAGTAGCTTCCGAGCAGTACTTC. Encoded protein: CAGSLVASEQYF.

This clonotype was detected a few times. The chain joins TRBV5-1 to TRBJ1-1; 8 nucleotides line up with TRBD1. Trimming removed 4 bases from V and 6 bases from J; junction bases left unmatched: 8. The CDR3 runs to 14 residues. The germline CDR1 and CDR2 sequences are SGHRS and YFSETQ. The CDR3 bases are TGCGCCAGCAGCCGTGACAGGGGATCCGCTGAAGCTTTCTTT. It specifies CASSRDRGSAEAFF.

The chain employs TRBV20-1 and TRBJ2-1; D might be TRBD2 (6 bases). Per the germline V gene, CDR1 is DFQATT and CDR2 is SNEGSKA (reference sequence). Trimming stripped 1 base from V and 10 bases from J, with 11 bases between. There are 12 residues in the CDR3. The CDR3 sequence is CSARVSLAEQFF. The DNA of the CDR3 is TGCAGTGCTAGAGTCTCCCTAGCGGAGCAGTTCTTC.

In its sample, this clonotype was seen once. This may arise from a read error, as a much more abundant clone is one base away. No conserved phenylalanine or tryptophan is present at the end of the CDR3, so a read error is the likely explanation. V and J are TRBV11-2 and TRBJ2-5; 7 bases align to TRBD2. The V gene end was trimmed by 5 bases and the J gene end by 4 bases; junction bases not matched to a gene: 4. CDR1 and CDR2 (germline): SGHAT, FQNNGV. The CDR3 extends over 13 amino acids. CDR3 region: CASSQTSVETQYL. CDR3 nucleotide sequence: TGTGCCAGCAGCCAAACTAGCGTAGAGACCCAGTACCTC.